The 24 T cell receptor beta chains below were found in one sample sequenced in a study of blood T cell repertoires in COVID-19. TCRdb's table, derived via immunoSEQ multiplex PCR, lists solely in-frame clones and lacks some. Among 200,000 or so clones listed, approximately 80% were seen once. Sequencing was performed on PBMCs or T cells enriched from blood (not recorded which). These receptors were taken from a middle-aged woman with acute COVID-19.

The chain links TRBV28 to TRBJ2-7; TRBD1 agrees at 8 bases. The CDR3 has 16 amino acids. Germline CDR1 and CDR2: MDHEN and SYDVKM. V lost 5 bases and J lost 6; bases outside the gene matches: 15. The CDR3 DNA reads as TGTGCCAGCAGTACCGGGACAGGTTTGGTAGAGGGCGAGCAGTACTTC. Translating gives CASSTGTGLVEGEQYF.

The genes are TRBV7-6 and TRBJ2-1, with TRBD2 matching 7 bases. Losses at the gene ends were 4 bases for V and 6 bases for J; bases not matched to a gene: 15. The germline gives CDR1 SGHVS, CDR2 FNYEAQ. The CDR3 runs 17 residues. CDR3 coding DNA: TGTGCCAGCAGCTCCAGTCCCTCGGGCGGGGGTATCAATGAGCAGTTCTTC. Translated: CASSSSPSGGGINEQFF.

In this sample, this clone turned up a few times. The genes are TRBV5-1 and TRBJ2-1; D call uncertain. Germline V gene sequence: CDR1 SGHRS, CDR2 YFSETQ. This CDR3 contains 16 residues. Trimming took off 1 base at V and 4 bases at J, with 15 bases between the two ends. In nucleotides, the CDR3 is TGCGCCAGCAGCTTGCCATCGGTAGGAGCGTACAATGAGCAGTTCTTC. This encodes CASSLPSVGAYNEQFF.

This clone came up a few times. The chain combines TRBV7-9 with TRBJ1-2; 8 bases line up with TRBD1. Germline V gene lookup returns CDR1 SEHNR and CDR2 FQNEAQ (reference sequence). Germline trimming cut 5 bases from V and 5 bases from J; bases unmatched to any gene: 4. The CDR3 covers 13 residues. The CDR3 reads CASSDTGGYGYTF. In DNA form, the CDR3 reads TGTGCCAGCAGCGATACAGGGGGGTATGGCTACACCTTC.

This chain links TRBV6-5 with TRBJ2-3; perhaps TRBD2 as D (5 bases). The ends were cut back, 7 bases at V and 0 bases at J, with 14 bases in the middle. The germline gives CDR1 MNHEY, CDR2 SVGAGI. This CDR3 is 15 amino acids long. The CDR3 DNA reads as TGTGCCAGCACAGCCAAGCGGACTAGCACAGATACGCAGTATTTT. This sequence encodes CASTAKRTSTDTQYF.

This chain uses TRBV14 with TRBJ1-2, with TRBD1 matching over 12 bases. The CDR3 has 19 residues. Germline CDR1 is SGHDN and CDR2 is FVKESK. The trim removed 3 bases at V and 6 bases at J, leaving 17 bases unmatched. CDR3 residues: CASSHFFPGQGAISDGYTF. As DNA, the CDR3 is TGTGCCAGCAGCCACTTCTTTCCGGGACAGGGGGCGATAAGTGATGGCTACACCTTC.

This chain joins TRBV6-5 and TRBJ1-2; D remains unclear. CDR3 size: 16 residues. Germline assignment: CDR1 MNHEY and CDR2 SVGAGI. Trimming left V 2 bases short and J 0 bases short, with 13 bases between. The CDR3: CASSYASRLSNYGYTF. Here the CDR3 DNA reads TGTGCCAGCAGTTACGCGAGCAGGCTTTCTAACTATGGCTACACCTTC.

The V call is TRBV3-1 (or the pseudogene TRBV3-2), the J call TRBJ2-7, with 8 bases fitting TRBD2. J gave up 3 bases and V 5 bases, and 9 bases lay outside the gene matches. Per the germline V gene, CDR1 is LGHDT and CDR2 is YNNKEL (reference sequence). The CDR3 covers 15 residues. CDR3 sequence: CASSFSSGTSYEQYF. The CDR3 DNA follows: TGTGCCAGCAGCTTCTCTTCCGGGACTAGCTACGAGCAGTACTTC.

This chain uses TRBV30 with TRBJ1-4; tentatively, D is TRBD1 (6 bases). V was shortened by 7 bases and J by 1 base, with 10 bases between the two germline ends. The germline gives CDR1 GTSNPN, CDR2 SVGIG (reference sequence). The CDR3 is made up of 13 amino acids. The DNA of the CDR3 is TGTGCCTTAGGGGGGGTAACTAATGAAAAACTGTTTTTT. Its translation is CALGGVTNEKLFF.

This clone turned up a few times. CDR3 protein: CASTPRRAGSSYNEQFF. As DNA, the CDR3 is TGTGCCAGTACCCCGAGGCGGGCGGGGAGCTCCTACAATGAGCAGTTCTTC. V usage is TRBV19 and J usage is TRBJ2-1; D is perhaps TRBD2 (6 bases). The CDR3 sequence is 17 residues long. From germline, CDR1 is LNHDA and CDR2 SQIVND (reference sequence). V lost 7 bases, J lost 0 bases, and 19 bases lay in between.

The J gene is TRBJ2-5, the V gene TRBV11-3; possibly TRBD1 for D (6 bases). Germline V gene sequence: CDR1 SGHNT, CDR2 YENEEA. This CDR3 spans 13 amino acids. Trimming removed 5 bases at V and 3 bases at J, with 10 bases between. This CDR3 reads CASSGQSEETQYF. As DNA, the CDR3 is TGTGCCAGCAGCGGACAGAGTGAAGAGACCCAGTACTTC.

The chain has TRBV5-6 and TRBJ1-1; D is possibly TRBD1 (6 bases). Germline V gene data show CDR1 as SGHDT and CDR2 as YYEEEE. V lost 7 bases and J lost 8, with 33 bases in between. The CDR3 totals 18 residues. CDR3 in DNA: TGTGCCAGCTTTCTAATCCGGGAACTCTGGAAGACAGGAACGGAAGCTTTCTTT. As protein: CASFLIRELWKTGTEAFF.

The V call is TRBV9, the J call TRBJ2-7; the D gene is possibly TRBD2 (6 bases). The germline V and J ends were trimmed by 0 bases and 2 bases, with 21 bases remaining between them. The CDR3 is made up of 18 amino acids. Per the germline V gene, CDR1 is SGDLS and CDR2 is YYNGEE. The CDR3 is CASSVAPVYGGDAYEQYF. The DNA for the CDR3 is TGTGCCAGCAGCGTAGCCCCCGTATACGGCGGGGACGCCTACGAGCAGTACTTC. The variable domain in full, completed from reference TRBV9 and TRBJ2-7, reads DSGVTQTPKHLITATGQRVTLRCSPRSGDLSVYWYQQSLDQGLQFLIQYYNGEERAKGNILERFSAQQFPDLHSELNLSSLELGDSALYFCASSVAPVYGGDAYEQYFGPGTRLTVT.

This chain uses TRBV3-1 (or the pseudogene TRBV3-2) with TRBJ2-1; D is possibly TRBD1 (5 bases). The CDR3 length is 15 residues. Germline-derived CDR1 and CDR2 are LGHDT and YNNKEL (reference sequence). Trimming stripped 1 base from V and 5 bases from J, with 12 bases between. For the CDR3, the DNA is TGTGCCAGCAGCCAAGCCCTGGGGCAAAACAATGAGCAGTTCTTC. Amino acid sequence: CASSQALGQNNEQFF.

V and J are TRBV28 and TRBJ1-1, with D hard to call. This CDR3 is built from 12 residues. CDR1 MDHEN and CDR2 SYDVKM come from the germline V gene. The V end lost 8 bases, the J end lost 9 bases, and 16 bases lay between the germline ends. CDR3 DNA sequence: TGTGCCAGCTGGTCCCCGACGGGGAAAGCTTTCTTT. Translation: CASWSPTGKAFF.

The chain recombines TRBV19 with TRBJ1-6; TRBD1 matches at 7 bases. V lost 7 bases to trimming and J lost 9 bases; unmatched junction nucleotides: 6. Germline CDR1 reads LNHDA; CDR2 reads SQIVND (reference sequence). The CDR3 runs to 13 residues. The CDR3 loop reads CASNRQGGSPLHF. The CDR3 DNA follows: TGTGCCAGTAACCGACAGGGTGGTTCACCCCTCCACTTT.

The chain uses TRBV4-3 and TRBJ2-2; 14 nucleotides match TRBD2. The CDR3 runs 18 residues. Germline V gene lookup returns CDR1 LGHNA and CDR2 YSLEER. V gave up 1 base and J gave up 4 bases; unmatched junction bases: 5. CDR3 loop: CASSQGYGLAGGTGELFF. As DNA, the CDR3 is TGCGCCAGCAGCCAAGGATATGGACTAGCGGGGGGCACCGGGGAGCTGTTTTTT.

Only one count was recorded for this clone. The chain uses TRBV9 and TRBJ2-3, with D possibly being TRBD2 (5 bases). V was trimmed by 0 bases and J by 4 bases, leaving 12 bases between them. Germline CDR1 reads SGDLS; CDR2 reads YYNGEE. CDR3 length: 15 amino acids. The CDR3 is CASSVGSGWADTQYF. CDR3 in DNA: TGTGCCAGCAGCGTAGGATCGGGATGGGCAGATACGCAGTATTTT.

The V gene is TRBV4-3, the J gene TRBJ1-1; 7 bases agree with TRBD1. The CDR3 has 16 amino acids. Germline V gene sequence: CDR1 LGHNA, CDR2 YSLEER. V lost 4 bases to trimming and J lost 4 bases; unmatched junction nucleotides: 12. This CDR3 reads CASSLGTGVGGTEAFF. CDR3 nucleotides: TGCGCCAGCAGCCTAGGTACAGGGGTGGGGGGCACTGAAGCTTTCTTT.

The chain carries TRBV9 and TRBJ2-5; 8 bases agree with TRBD1. CDR3 length: 15 amino acids. Germline-derived CDR1 and CDR2 are SGDLS and YYNGEE. Trimming at V came to 3 bases and at J to 1 base, leaving 5 bases not matched to a gene. CDR3 region: CASSGQGAAQETQYF. The CDR3 nucleotides read TGTGCCAGCAGCGGCCAGGGGGCGGCCCAAGAGACCCAGTACTTC.

The V and J genes are TRBV28 and TRBJ1-3; no reliable D call. Trimming removed 5 bases from V and 2 bases from J, with 7 bases in between. CDR1 and CDR2 (germline): MDHEN, SYDVKM. This CDR3 contains 13 residues. CDR3 loop: CASSNIPGNTIYF. As DNA, the CDR3 is TGTGCCAGCAGTAACATACCTGGAAACACCATATATTTT. The full variable domain, completed using reference TRBV28 and TRBJ1-3, is DVKVTQSSRYLVKRTGEKVFLECVQDMDHENMFWYRQDPGLGLRLIYFSYDVKMKEKGDIPEGYSVSREKKERFSLILESASTNQTSMYLCASSNIPGNTIYFGEGSWLTVV.

This clone was found once. The chain has TRBV27 and TRBJ2-7; the match to TRBD2 covers 15 bases. The CDR3 contains 16 residues. The germline gives CDR1 MNHEY, CDR2 SMNVEV (reference sequence). V dropped 5 bases and J dropped 6; count of bases not matched to a gene: 8. The CDR3: CASSHGLAGGPSEQYF. CDR3 DNA sequence: TGTGCCAGCAGTCACGGACTAGCGGGAGGGCCTAGCGAGCAGTACTTC.

This clone was observed once. The rearrangement uses TRBV10-1 and TRBJ2-1, with D possibly being TRBD2 (6 bases). This CDR3 contains 14 residues. The V and J ends lost 6 bases and 8 bases respectively, with 17 bases between them. CDR1 and CDR2 (germline): WNHNN, SYGVQD (reference sequence). This CDR3 reads CASSRELAGDEQFF. DNA for the CDR3: TGCGCCAGCAGCCGGGAACTAGCTGGGGATGAGCAGTTCTTC.

This sequence joins TRBV3-1 (or the pseudogene TRBV3-2) and TRBJ1-3; D remains unclear. Germline loops: CDR1 LGHDT, CDR2 YNNKEL (reference sequence). The CDR3 extends over 14 amino acids. Trimming took 2 bases from V and 0 from J, leaving 5 bases between them. CDR3 protein: CASSQLRSGNTIYF. CDR3 DNA: TGTGCCAGCAGCCAACTTCGCTCTGGAAACACCATATATTTT.